This T cell receptor (beta chain) was retrieved from a study of shared clonotypes between healthy human individuals. Concerning this clone itself: What it binds is not known.

Trimming at V came to 5 bases and at J to 3 bases, leaving 10 bases not matched to a gene. CDR1 is SGDLS and CDR2 is YYNGEE in the germline V gene. CDR3 length: 16 residues. This table comes from immunoSEQ multiplex PCR, and its TCRdb copy is limited to in-frame clones, with some not included. The profile shows around 650,000 clones, 95% to 96% of them singletons. Naive CD8 cells lacked CD45RO, underwent positive selection for CCR7 and left out terminally differentiated effector memory CD45RA+ cells. All donors were Caucasian adults living in Nashville, Tennessee. Findings of the study overall: Blood was the only sampled material, and tissue repertoires likely differ. Clonotype sharing across a handful of donors was observed for about 4.8% of naive CD4 clonotypes.

The sequenced material came from naive CD8+ T cells sorted from blood. The clonotype originates from a woman between 25 and 40 years old in good health. The V call is TRBV9, the J call TRBJ2-3; 9 bases match TRBD2. The CDR3 reads CASSFGAGGFTDTQYF. CDR3 nucleotide sequence: TGTGCCAGCAGTTTTGGAGCGGGAGGATTTACAGATACGCAGTATTTT.